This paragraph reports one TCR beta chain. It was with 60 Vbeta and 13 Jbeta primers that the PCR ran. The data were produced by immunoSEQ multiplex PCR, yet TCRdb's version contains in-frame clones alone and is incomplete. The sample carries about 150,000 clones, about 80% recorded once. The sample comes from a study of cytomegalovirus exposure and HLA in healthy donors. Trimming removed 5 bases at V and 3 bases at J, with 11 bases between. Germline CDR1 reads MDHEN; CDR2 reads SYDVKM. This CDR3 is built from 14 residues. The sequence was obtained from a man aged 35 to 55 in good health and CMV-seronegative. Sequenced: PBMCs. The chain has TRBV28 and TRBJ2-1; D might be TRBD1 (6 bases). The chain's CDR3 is CASSPDRVYNEQFF. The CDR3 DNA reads TGTGCCAGCAGTCCGGACAGAGTCTACAATGAGCAGTTCTTC. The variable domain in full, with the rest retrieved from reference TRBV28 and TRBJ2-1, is DVKVTQSSRYLVKRTGEKVFLECVQDMDHENMFWYRQDPGLGLRLIYFSYDVKMKEKGDIPEGYSVSREKKERFSLILESASTNQTSMYLCASSPDRVYNEQFFGPGTRLTVL.